The present TCR beta chain was sequenced within a study of OX40 agonist ivuxolimab in advanced cancers. About the research overall: Of the patients, three showed partial responses, one with hepatocellular carcinoma and two with cutaneous melanoma. The study, taken as a whole, reports: Among expanded peripheral T cells, antigen specificity went undetermined.

Deletions cut 0 bases from V and 4 bases from J, with 7 bases between. CDR1 is LNHNV and CDR2 is YYDKDF in the germline V gene (reference sequence). The CDR3 is made up of 14 amino acids. Produced via immunoSEQ multiplex PCR; TCRdb's table is partial and in-frame only. Found here are about 76,000 clones, approximately 80% of them singletons; the top ten hold under 2%. Excluded were patients having autoimmune disease history or systemic immunosuppression. Details on this clone: Its target is not known.

This TCR was recovered from an adult with an advanced solid tumor such as melanoma, head and neck, liver or kidney cancer. Source: CD4+ or CD8+ T cells sorted from blood, taken in a trial of the OX40 agonist ivuxolimab. The J gene is TRBJ1-5, the V gene TRBV15, with D uncertain. The DNA for the CDR3 is TGTGCCACCAGCAGAGATGCGATGAATCAGCCCCAGCATTTT. Translation: CATSRDAMNQPQHF.